The clone carrying this TCR beta chain was counted only a few times. Its target is unknown. Trimming shortened V by 5 bases and J by 4 bases, and 15 bases separated the two germline ends. The CDR3 totals 14 residues. Germline loops: CDR1 SQVTM, CDR2 ANQGSEA. The data were obtained in a study of cytomegalovirus exposure and HLA in healthy donors. Whole-study results and caveats: A few CMV-associated chains proved CMV antigen-specific in vitro. The study labeled 150 to 200 TCR beta chains cytomegalovirus-associated.

The PCR was carried out with 60 Vbeta primers and 13 Jbeta primers. Measured with immunoSEQ multiplex PCR; TCRdb has only the in-frame clones, and not every one. This table holds around 80,000 clones, under 65% found once. The sample comprised PBMCs. The rearrangement links TRBV29-1 to TRBJ2-1; D is perhaps TRBD1 (5 bases). The receptor comes from a male donor in good health and CMV-seropositive. DNA of the CDR3: TGCAGCGTTTCGGTTTGGACAAGTTACAATGAGCAGTTCTTC. Its translation: CSVSVWTSYNEQFF.